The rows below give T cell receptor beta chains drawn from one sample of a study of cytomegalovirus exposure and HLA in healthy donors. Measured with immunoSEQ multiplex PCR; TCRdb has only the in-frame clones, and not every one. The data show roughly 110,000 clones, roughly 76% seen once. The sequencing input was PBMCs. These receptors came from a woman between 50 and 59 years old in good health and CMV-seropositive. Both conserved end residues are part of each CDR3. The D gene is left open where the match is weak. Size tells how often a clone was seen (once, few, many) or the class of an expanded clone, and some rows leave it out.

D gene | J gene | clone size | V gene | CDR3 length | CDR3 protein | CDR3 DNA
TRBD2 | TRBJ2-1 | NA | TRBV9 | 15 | CASSVEGGGALEQFF | TGTGCCAGCAGCGTAGAAGGCGGGGGGGCACTTGAGCAGTTCTTC
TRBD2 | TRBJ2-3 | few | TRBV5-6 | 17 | CASSFPLAVTSTDTQYF | TGTGCCAGCAGCTTCCCGCTAGCGGTTACTAGCACAGATACGCAGTATTTT
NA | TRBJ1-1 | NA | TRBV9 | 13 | CASSVGAGTEAFF | TGTGCCAGCAGCGTAGGGGCGGGAACTGAAGCTTTCTTT
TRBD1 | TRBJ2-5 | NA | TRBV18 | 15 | CASSASTGGRETQYF | TGTGCCAGCTCAGCCTCGACAGGGGGCCGGGAGACCCAGTACTTC
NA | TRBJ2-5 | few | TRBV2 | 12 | CASSEGPETQYF | TGTGCCAGCAGTGAAGGTCCGGAGACCCAGTACTTC
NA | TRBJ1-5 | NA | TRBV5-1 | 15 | CASSLEGGSDQPQHF | TGCGCCAGCAGCTTGGAGGGCGGGTCGGATCAGCCCCAGCATTTT
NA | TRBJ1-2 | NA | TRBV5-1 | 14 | CASSHTGTSYGYTF | TGCGCCAGCAGCCACACCGGGACTTCCTATGGCTACACCTTC
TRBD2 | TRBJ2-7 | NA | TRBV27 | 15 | CASSLSAAGVYEQYF | TGTGCCAGCAGTTTATCGGCCGCGGGGGTCTACGAGCAGTACTTC
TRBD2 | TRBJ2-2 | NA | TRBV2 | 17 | CASSGRVSGAPGRELFF | TGTGCCAGCAGCGGTCGGGTTAGCGGGGCACCAGGGCGGGAGCTGTTTTTT
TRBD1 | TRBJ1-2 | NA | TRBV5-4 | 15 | CASSPGQGVGYGYTF | TGTGCCAGCAGCCCAGGACAGGGCGTTGGGTATGGCTACACCTTC
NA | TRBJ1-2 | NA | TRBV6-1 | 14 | CASSEVRVNYGYTF | TGTGCCAGCAGTGAAGTCCGGGTCAACTATGGCTACACCTTC
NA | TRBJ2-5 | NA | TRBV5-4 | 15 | CASSLFGGTQETQYF | TGTGCCAGCAGCTTGTTCGGAGGGACCCAAGAGACCCAGTACTTC
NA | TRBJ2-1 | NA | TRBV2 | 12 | CASSEDINEQFF | TGTGCCAGCAGTGAAGACATCAATGAGCAGTTCTTC
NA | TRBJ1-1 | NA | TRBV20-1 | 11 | CSARAPIEAFF | TGCAGTGCTAGAGCCCCAATTGAAGCTTTCTTT
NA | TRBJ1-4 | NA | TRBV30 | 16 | CAWSSGQRTTNEKLFF | TGTGCCTGGAGTAGCGGGCAGAGAACCACTAATGAAAAACTGTTTTTT
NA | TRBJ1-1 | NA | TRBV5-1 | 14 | CASSLQGGNTEAFF | TGCGCCAGCAGTCTTCAGGGTGGGAACACTGAAGCTTTCTTT
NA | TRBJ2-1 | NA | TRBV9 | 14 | CASSALISSNEQFF | TGTGCCAGCAGCGCCCTAATATCGTCCAATGAGCAGTTCTTC
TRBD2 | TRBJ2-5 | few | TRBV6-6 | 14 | CASNLGTSGETQYF | TGTGCCAGCAACCTAGGGACTAGCGGTGAGACCCAGTACTTC
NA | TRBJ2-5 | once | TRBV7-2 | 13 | CASSLQVQETQYF | TGTGCCAGCAGCTTACAGGTCCAAGAGACCCAGTACTTC
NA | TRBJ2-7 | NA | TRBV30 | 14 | CAWSVVTSLYEQYF | TGTGCCTGGAGTGTCGTGACAAGCCTCTACGAGCAGTACTTC
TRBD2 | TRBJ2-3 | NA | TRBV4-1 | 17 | CASSQDGLATLGVTQYF | TGCGCCAGCAGCCAAGATGGACTAGCAACATTGGGAGTTACGCAGTATTTT
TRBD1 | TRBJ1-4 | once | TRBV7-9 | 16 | CASSPRTGGANEKLFF | TGTGCCAGCAGCCCGAGAACAGGGGGTGCTAATGAAAAACTGTTTTTT
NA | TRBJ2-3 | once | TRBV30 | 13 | CAWSSDFADTQYF | TGTGCCTGGAGCTCCGATTTCGCGGATACGCAGTATTTT
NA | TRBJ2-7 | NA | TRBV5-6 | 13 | CASSPDSSYEQYF | TGTGCCAGCAGCCCCGACAGCTCCTACGAGCAGTACTTC
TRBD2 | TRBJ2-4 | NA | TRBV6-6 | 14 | CASTTGGVKNIQYF | TGTGCCAGCACCACCGGGGGGGTCAAAAACATTCAGTACTTC
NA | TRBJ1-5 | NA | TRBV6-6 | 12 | CASTPENQPQHF | TGTGCCAGCACACCTGAGAATCAGCCCCAGCATTTT
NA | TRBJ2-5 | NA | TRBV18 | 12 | CASSSRVGTQYF | TGTGCCAGCTCCTCCCGGGTGGGGACCCAGTACTTC
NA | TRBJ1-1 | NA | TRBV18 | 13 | CAGSRGQNTEAFF | TGTGCCGGATCCCGAGGGCAAAACACTGAAGCTTTCTTT
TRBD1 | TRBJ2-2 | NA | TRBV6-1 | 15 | CASRGVTGMAGELFF | TGTGCCAGCAGGGGGGTGACAGGGATGGCCGGGGAGCTGTTTTTT
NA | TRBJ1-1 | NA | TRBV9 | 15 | CASSLEGRSNTEAFF | TGTGCCAGCAGCTTGGAGGGACGGTCGAACACTGAAGCTTTCTTT
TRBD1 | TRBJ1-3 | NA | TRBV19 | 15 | CASSPLAGGADTIYF | TGTGCCAGTAGTCCGCTAGCAGGGGGCGCGGACACCATATATTTT
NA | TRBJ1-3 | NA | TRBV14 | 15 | CASSQDFGAGNTIYF | TGTGCCAGCAGCCAAGATTTCGGGGCTGGAAACACCATATATTTT
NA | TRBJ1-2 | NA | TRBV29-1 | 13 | CSVGEGENYGYTF | TGCAGCGTTGGTGAGGGAGAGAACTATGGCTACACCTTC